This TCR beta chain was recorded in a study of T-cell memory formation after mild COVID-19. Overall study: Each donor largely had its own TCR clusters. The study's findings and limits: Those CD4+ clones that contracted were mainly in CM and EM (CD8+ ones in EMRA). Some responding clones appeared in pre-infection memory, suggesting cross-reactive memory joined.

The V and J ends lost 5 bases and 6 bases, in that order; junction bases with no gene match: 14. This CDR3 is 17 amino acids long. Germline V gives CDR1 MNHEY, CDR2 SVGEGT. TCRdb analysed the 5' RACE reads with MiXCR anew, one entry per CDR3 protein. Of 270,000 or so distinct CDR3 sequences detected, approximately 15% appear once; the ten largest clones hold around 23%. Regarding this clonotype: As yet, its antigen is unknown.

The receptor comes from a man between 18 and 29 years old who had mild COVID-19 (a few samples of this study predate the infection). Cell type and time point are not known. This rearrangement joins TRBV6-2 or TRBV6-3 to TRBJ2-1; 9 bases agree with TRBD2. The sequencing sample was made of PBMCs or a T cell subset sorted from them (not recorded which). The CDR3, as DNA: TGTGCCAGCAGTAACCCGCGGGGGGGCCGGCGGAGCAATGAGCAGTTCTTC. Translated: CASSNPRGGRRSNEQFF.